This T cell receptor beta chain was retrieved from a study of T cells expressing NK-cell markers. Turning to the study itself: Sorted CD3+CD56-NKG2C+, CD3+CD56+NKG2C+ and CD3+CD56+NKG2C- T cells supplied the TCR beta repertoires. With respect to HCMV, most of the eight sequenced donors were seropositive, and one was seronegative. Study outcomes and limitations: NKG2C+ dominant clonotypes from several donors made up about 1.0-7.0% of CD8+ T cells.

In the case of this clonotype: Its target is not known.

Each CDR3 protein gets one entry in TCRdb, which reprocessed the 5' RACE reads and gives no DNA. The sample's table shows a few hundred thousand distinct CDR3 sequences. The TCR originated in a man aged 18 to 69 in good health. The sample was blood T cells: a sorted CD56 or NKG2C T cell subset, CD4+ or CD8+ T cells, or bulk PBMC T cells (not recorded which).

CDR3 protein: CSASYGTSNSPLHF. The V gene is TRBV20-1, the J gene TRBJ1-6. The CDR3 loop spans 14 amino acids. CDR1 and CDR2 (germline): DFQATT, SNEGSKA (reference sequence).